The 22 T cell receptor beta chains reported below all come from one sample, sequenced in a study of T cells in Graves' hyperthyroidism and ophthalmopathy. What was amplified from RNA transcripts were TCR beta CDR3 regions. The HTBI primer set served for first-round RT-PCR of the TCR CDR3. TCRdb itself ran the multiplex PCR reads through MiXCR, one entry per CDR3 protein. The sample has some 50,000 distinct CDR3 sequences, about 54% seen once. Sequenced input: peripheral blood or thyroid tissue (not recorded which). The receptors originated from a man aged 18 to 29 with Graves' hyperthyroidism.

The table lists this clonotype with a few counts. J is TRBJ2-2 and V is TRBV6-2 or TRBV6-3; 10 bases agree with TRBD2. The trim removed 5 bases at V and 3 bases at J, leaving 9 bases unmatched. The germline CDR1 and CDR2 sequences are MNHEY and SVGEGT. CDR3 length: 17 amino acids. The DNA of the CDR3 is TGTGCCAGCAGTCGACTCTGGACTAGCGGCCACACCGGGGAGCTGTTTTTT. Translated, it gives CASSRLWTSGHTGELFF.

This clonotype was counted a few times. In this CDR3 the conserved last residue, phenylalanine or tryptophan, is missing, so a read error is likely. V gene TRBV12-3 or TRBV12-4 combines with J gene TRBJ2-3; no clear D. This CDR3 has 12 residues. V dropped 5 bases and J dropped 6 bases, with 9 bases sitting between them. CDR3 protein: CASSGDVDTQYL. CDR3 DNA: TGTGCCAGCAGTGGGGATGTCGATACGCAGTATTTA.

This clonotype occurred many times. The CDR3 nucleotides are TGCGCCAGCAGTAGCGCCGGCGGGGGGGCAGATACGCAGTATTTT. Residues: CASSSAGGGADTQYF. The chain has TRBV10-1 and TRBJ2-3; 9 nucleotides line up with TRBD2. Trimming took 5 bases from V and 4 from J; bases not matched to a gene: 7. Germline V gene lookup returns CDR1 WNHNN and CDR2 SYGVQD (reference sequence). CDR3 length: 15 residues.

This clonotype appeared many times. The V and J genes are TRBV28 and TRBJ1-1, with 9 bases lining up with TRBD1. The CDR3 loop spans 15 amino acids. The V and J ends lost 10 bases and 4 bases, in that order; junction bases with no gene match: 13. Germline CDR1 MDHEN, CDR2 SYDVKM. CDR3 in DNA: TGTGCCACCCAGGGACAGGGTGCCCGGGGCACTGAAGCTTTCTTT. Residues: CATQGQGARGTEAFF.

This chain uses TRBV10-3 with TRBJ2-7, with D possibly matching TRBD1 (5 bases). Germline V gives CDR1 ENHRY, CDR2 SYGVKD. This CDR3 is 17 amino acids long. The V and J ends lost 3 bases and 6 bases respectively, with 24 bases between them. The CDR3 DNA is TGTGCCATCAGTGATGAAGACAGCTTAACCGAGGTGGGCGAGCAGTACTTC. The encoded protein is CAISDEDSLTEVGEQYF.

The chain employs TRBV29-1 and TRBJ2-7; 9 bases match TRBD1. CDR3 size: 14 residues. J was trimmed by 4 bases and V by 6 bases; bases with no gene match: 10. CDR1 is SQVTM, CDR2 ANQGSEA, per germline. The CDR3 sequence is CSVRPGTGNYEQYF. The CDR3 nucleotides read TGCAGCGTGAGGCCCGGGACAGGGAATTACGAGCAGTACTTC.

In this sample, this clonotype turned up many times. V usage is TRBV27 and J usage is TRBJ2-2; D gene uncertain. The V end lost 5 bases, the J end lost 7 bases, and 11 bases lay between the germline ends. The length of the CDR3 is 13 residues. CDR1 and CDR2 from the germline V gene are MNHEY and SMNVEV (reference sequence). CDR3 sequence (DNA): TGTGCCAGCAGTCCCGGTGAAGGCGGGGAGCTGTTTTTT. As protein: CASSPGEGGELFF.

This chain joins TRBV9 and TRBJ2-7; 8 bases line up with TRBD2. This CDR3 region has 14 residues. CDR1 SGDLS and CDR2 YYNGEE come from the germline V gene. Trimming cost V 4 bases and J 5 bases; bases outside gene matches: 8. The DNA for the CDR3 is TGTGCCAGCAGCCCTCGCGGGAGGTTAGACGAGCAGTACTTC. Amino acid sequence: CASSPRGRLDEQYF.

The CDR3 DNA sequence: TGTGCCAGCACCATATTGGGGTCCCTCCACTTT. This codes for CASTILGSLHF. The chain recombines TRBV2 with TRBJ1-6; D unresolved. V was cut by 7 bases and J by 14 bases, with 12 bases left in between. There are 11 residues in the CDR3. Germline-derived CDR1 and CDR2 are SNHLY and FYNNEI.

As regards this clonotype: This may be a read error, as it is one base from a much larger clone. The chain combines TRBV18 with TRBJ2-2; possible D gene TRBD2, 6 bases. Germline-derived CDR1 and CDR2 are KGHSH and LQKENI. The CDR3 covers 14 residues. The CDR3 coding sequence is TGTGCCAGCTGGTGGGAGGCGAACGCCGGGGAGCTGTTTTTT. Translation: CASWWEANAGELFF.

This clonotype was observed at least ten times. This rearrangement joins TRBV20-1 to TRBJ2-3; 11 bases are a match to TRBD2. Germline lookup yields CDR1 DFQATT and CDR2 SNEGSKA (reference sequence). Losses at the gene ends were 3 bases for V and 0 bases for J; bases not matched to a gene: 5. CDR3 size: 16 residues. For the CDR3, the DNA is TGCAGTGCTAGTCTAGCGGGGGGTGCTAGCACAGATACGCAGTATTTT. As protein: CSASLAGGASTDTQYF.

Many counts were recorded for this clonotype. This chain connects TRBV7-9 to TRBJ2-7; D may match TRBD1 or TRBD2 (5 bases each). The CDR3 runs to 15 residues. V lost 5 bases and J 0 bases, leaving 14 bases between the germline ends. Germline-derived CDR1 and CDR2 are SEHNR and FQNEAQ (reference sequence). The CDR3: CASSPGRISSYEQYF. CDR3 DNA sequence: TGTGCCAGCAGCCCGGGACGGATTAGCTCCTACGAGCAGTACTTC.

J is TRBJ1-1 and V is TRBV2, with D perhaps TRBD1 (5 bases). This CDR3 is built from 14 residues. The germline V gene has CDR1 SNHLY and CDR2 FYNNEI. The CDR3 spells CAKRGGEMNTEAFF. The CDR3 DNA is TGTGCTAAGCGCGGGGGTGAGATGAACACTGAAGCTTTCTTT.

This clonotype was seen more than once but under ten times. V is TRBV7-9 and J is TRBJ1-5; 9 nucleotides match TRBD1. CDR1 and CDR2 (germline): SEHNR, FQNEAQ (reference sequence). The V and J ends lost 6 bases and 7 bases, in that order; junction bases with no gene match: 7. CDR3 length equals 14 residues. The CDR3 is CASSRGTGNQPQHF. The CDR3 coding sequence is TGTGCCAGCAGTCGTGGGACAGGGAACCAGCCCCAGCATTTT.

This clonotype appeared a single time. The rearrangement links TRBV5-1 to TRBJ2-5, with 13 bases aligning to TRBD2. The CDR3 is 18 amino acids. CDR1 and CDR2 (germline): SGHRS, YFSETQ. After removal of 4 bases from V and 0 bases from J, the junction contained 9 bases not matched to a gene. The CDR3 loop is CASSPPGTSGAYQETQYF. The CDR3 nucleotides are TGCGCCAGCAGCCCTCCTGGGACTAGCGGGGCGTACCAAGAGACCCAGTACTTC.

This clonotype was counted ten times or more. V is TRBV4-1 and J is TRBJ1-5, with D possibly matching TRBD1 (6 bases). Per germline, CDR1 MGHRA and CDR2 YSYEKL. There are 16 residues in the CDR3. V lost 5 bases and J lost 2, with 16 bases in between. CDR3 nucleotide sequence: TGCGCCAGCAGCGCAATGGGAGGGGGGCGCAATCAGCCCCAGCATTTT. Protein product: CASSAMGGGRNQPQHF.

This clonotype was seen a handful of times. This may come from a read error, since a much larger clone is one base off. The V and J genes are TRBV6-5 and TRBJ2-7; D is ambiguous. Germline assignment: CDR1 MNHEY and CDR2 SVGAGI. The CDR3 covers 14 residues. Deletions cut 2 bases from V and 2 bases from J, with 10 bases between. DNA for the CDR3: TGTGCCAGCAGTTACAGGCCGGAAACCTACGAGCAGTACTTC. The encoded protein is CASSYRPETYEQYF.

At least ten counts were recorded for this clonotype. J is TRBJ2-7 and V is TRBV27; 7 bases are a match to TRBD1. Germline V gene sequence: CDR1 MNHEY, CDR2 SMNVEV (reference sequence). The CDR3 is 14 amino acids. J gave up 9 bases and V 0 bases, and 8 bases lay outside the gene matches. The CDR3 is CASSLSGDRVGQYF. In DNA, the CDR3 is TGTGCCAGCAGTTTATCGGGAGACAGGGTGGGGCAGTACTTC.

V usage is TRBV29-1 and J usage is TRBJ2-7, with D maybe TRBD1 (6 bases). The germline V gene has CDR1 SQVTM and CDR2 ANQGSEA. V shed 6 bases and J shed 6 bases, with 21 bases lying between them. The CDR3 runs 14 residues. In nucleotides, the CDR3 is TGCAGCGTGAGGCCCGGGACAACTTTGGGCGAGCAGTACTTC. Its protein product is CSVRPGTTLGEQYF.

At least ten counts were recorded for this clonotype. The rearrangement links TRBV4-1 to TRBJ2-2, with D unclear. V lost 0 bases and J 6 bases, leaving 14 bases between the germline ends. CDR3 length equals 16 residues. Per the germline V gene, CDR1 is MGHRA and CDR2 is YSYEKL. The CDR3 here is CASSQDPRTSPGELFF. The CDR3 region has the DNA TGCGCCAGCAGCCAAGATCCGCGGACCTCCCCCGGGGAGCTGTTTTTT.

On this clonotype itself: It is unclear where the CDR3 begins or ends on the DNA, so no DNA is shown, and the CDR3 is as TCRdb lists it. The chain has TRBV7-9 and TRBJ1-2. CDR1 and CDR2 from the germline V gene are SEHNR and FQNEAQ (reference sequence). The CDR3 comprises 18 residues, both ends counted. This chain's CDR3 is CASSFYICSALEDYGYTF.

This clonotype was recorded a few times. This sequence joins TRBV7-8 and TRBJ2-3; 10 bases are a match to TRBD2. The CDR3 has 19 residues. With V trimmed by 1 base and J by 4 bases, 14 bases remained unmatched. The germline V gene encodes CDR1 SGHVS and CDR2 FQNEAQ. The CDR3 DNA is TGTGCCAGCAGCTTAGAGTCGAGCGGGGGGGCCCAAAACCCAGATACGCAGTATTTT. It specifies CASSLESSGGAQNPDTQYF.